This passage covers 17 T cell receptor beta chains from one sample sequenced in a study of shared clonotypes between healthy human individuals. Sequencing used immunoSEQ multiplex PCR; TCRdb keeps in-frame clones, though not all of them. The data hold a few million clones, with around nine tenths observed a single time. Sequencing used naive CD4+ T cells sorted from blood. Subset in this sample: CD45RA+ positively selected. Receptors were obtained from a man younger than 35 in good health.

This clone has a single count. The V call is TRBV30, the J call TRBJ2-5, with 9 bases that match TRBD1. The better agreement between TRBJ2-7 and the DNA end casts doubt on the J call. Germline V gene lookup returns CDR1 GTSNPN and CDR2 SVGIG (reference sequence). The CDR3 length is 14 residues. This chain's CDR3 is CAWSRTGVSYEQYF. The CDR3 DNA is TGTGCCTGGAGCAGGACAGGGGTGAGCTACGAGCAGTACTTC.

The J gene is TRBJ2-5, the V gene TRBV4-1; D is possibly TRBD1 (6 bases). Germline V gene sequence: CDR1 MGHRA, CDR2 YSYEKL. V was shortened by 4 bases and J by 0 bases, with 12 bases between the two germline ends. The CDR3 runs 15 residues. CDR3 amino acids: CASSPRGPYQETQYF. CDR3 in DNA: TGCGCCAGCAGCCCCAGGGGTCCGTACCAAGAGACCCAGTACTTC.

The J gene is TRBJ1-2, the V gene TRBV7-9, with a weak D call TRBD1 (5 bases). Between the trimmed V and J ends, which lost 0 bases and 4 bases, there was a span of 6 bases. The CDR3 contains 13 residues. Germline CDR1 is SEHNR and CDR2 is FQNEAQ (reference sequence). The CDR3 sequence is CASSLAQGYGYTF. As DNA, the CDR3 is TGTGCCAGCAGCTTAGCCCAGGGCTATGGCTACACCTTC. Based on the CDR3 plus reference TRBV7-9 and TRBJ1-2, the full variable domain is DTGVSQNPRHKITKRGQNVTFRCDPISEHNRLYWYRQTLGQGPEFLTYFQNEAQLEKSRLLSDRFSAERPKGSFSTLEIQRTEQGDSAMYLCASSLAQGYGYTFGSGTRLTVV.

Points on this clone: Other DNA sequences within the sample encode an identical CDR3. The CDR3 nucleotides are TGTGCCAGCTCACCGGCGGGAGTCCGGGAGACCCAGTACTTC. It specifies CASSPAGVRETQYF. The rearrangement joins TRBV18 to TRBJ2-5, with 7 bases identical to TRBD2. This CDR3 contains 14 residues. With 3 bases clipped from V and 5 bases from J, the junction kept 6 bases outside the gene matches. The V gene's germline CDR1 is KGHSH and CDR2 LQKENI.

V gene TRBV2 combines with J gene TRBJ1-3; D unresolved. With 1 base removed from V and 2 bases from J, the gap between germline ends came to 9 bases. The CDR3 has 15 residues. Germline values: CDR1 SNHLY, CDR2 FYNNEI. This CDR3 is CASSEGRTTGNTIYF. Written as DNA, the CDR3 is TGTGCCAGCAGTGAAGGCAGGACCACTGGAAACACCATATATTTT.

The chain couples TRBV14 to TRBJ2-1; possibly TRBD2 for D (6 bases). The CDR3 is made up of 14 amino acids. V was clipped by 0 bases and J by 9 bases, with 12 bases between them. The germline V gene has CDR1 SGHDN and CDR2 FVKESK. This CDR3 is CASSQDRGGSEQFF. The CDR3 DNA sequence: TGTGCCAGCAGCCAAGATCGCGGAGGGTCTGAGCAGTTCTTC.

This clone was recorded once. The chain has TRBV5-1 and TRBJ2-7, with TRBD2 identical over 7 bases. Germline V CDR1 and CDR2: SGHRS, YFSETQ. With V trimmed by 4 bases and J by 2 bases, 6 bases remained unmatched. There are 14 residues in the CDR3. The CDR3 nucleotides are TGCGCCAGCAGCACCCGGGGGGACCCCTACGAGCAGTACTTC. The encoded protein is CASSTRGDPYEQYF.

CDR3 DNA sequence: TGCGCCAGCAGCCAAGATGGGGACACCCCAACCAGAGGCTATGGCTACACCTTC. Residues: CASSQDGDTPTRGYGYTF. The rearrangement joins TRBV4-3 to TRBJ1-2; the D gene is possibly TRBD1 (6 bases). The V end lost 0 bases, the J end lost 4 bases, and 21 bases lay between the germline ends. This CDR3 is 18 amino acids long. The germline V gene has CDR1 LGHNA and CDR2 YSLEER.

This chain links TRBV30 with TRBJ1-5; TRBD1 matches 8 bases. Unmatched junction bases numbered 3, after V lost 2 bases and J lost 6 bases. CDR3 length: 13 residues. Germline V gene data show CDR1 as GTSNPN and CDR2 as SVGIG (reference sequence). CDR3 sequence: CAWSRTGSQPQHF. The CDR3 region has the DNA TGTGCCTGGAGTCGGACAGGGTCTCAGCCCCAGCATTTT.

Note on this clone: The sample carries other DNA sequences with the same CDR3. The chain uses TRBV5-1 and TRBJ2-5; D is unresolved. The germline V and J ends were trimmed by 4 bases and 2 bases, with 6 bases remaining between them. Germline assignment: CDR1 SGHRS and CDR2 YFSETQ. This CDR3 has 12 residues. CDR3 sequence (DNA): TGCGCCAGCAGCCCAAATCAAGAGACCCAGTACTTC. It is translated as CASSPNQETQYF.

The gene calls are TRBV7-2 and TRBJ2-1, with TRBD2 matching over 8 bases. The V segment lost 2 bases and the J segment 7 bases; nucleotides outside the gene matches: 10. Germline lookup yields CDR1 SGHTA and CDR2 FQGNSA. The CDR3 extends over 16 amino acids. The CDR3 DNA reads TGTGCCAGCAGCTTACTTGGCGGGGGGACGTTGAATGAGCAGTTCTTC. It is translated as CASSLLGGGTLNEQFF.

This clone occurred once. Other DNA sequences within the sample encode an identical CDR3. The J gene is TRBJ2-7, the V gene TRBV5-1; TRBD1 aligns across 8 bases. The CDR3 runs to 15 residues. The germline CDR1 and CDR2 sequences are SGHRS and YFSETQ. Losses at the gene ends were 2 bases for V and 0 bases for J; bases not matched to a gene: 4. The CDR3 protein is CASSLAGQGSYEQYF. The CDR3 DNA follows: TGCGCCAGCAGCTTAGCCGGACAGGGCTCCTACGAGCAGTACTTC.

The chain couples TRBV19 to TRBJ2-5; the match to TRBD1 covers 7 bases. Germline loops: CDR1 LNHDA, CDR2 SQIVND (reference sequence). With 4 bases clipped from V and 2 bases from J, the junction kept 1 base outside the gene matches. The CDR3 is 13 amino acids. The CDR3 region has the DNA TGTGCCAGTAGTAAGGACAGGCAAGAGACCCAGTACTTC. It specifies CASSKDRQETQYF.

The chain links TRBV7-9 to TRBJ1-6; the D is unclear. Germline V gene data show CDR1 as SEHNR and CDR2 as FQNEAQ (reference sequence). The CDR3 is 14 amino acids. V lost 5 bases and J lost 5, with 10 bases in between. The CDR3 DNA is TGTGCCAGCAGCGACGGACGGAATAATTCACCCCTCCACTTT. This codes for CASSDGRNNSPLHF.

The V call is TRBV5-4, the J call TRBJ2-1; tentative D call: TRBD2 (7 bases). Germline values: CDR1 SGHNT, CDR2 YYREEE (reference sequence). The CDR3 is made up of 14 amino acids. The V and J ends lost 2 bases and 8 bases respectively, with 14 bases between them. The CDR3 reads CASSLWGGPHEQFF. Written as DNA, the CDR3 is TGTGCCAGCAGCTTATGGGGGGGGCCCCATGAGCAGTTCTTC.

The V call is TRBV7-2, the J call TRBJ2-3; D call uncertain. The ends were cut back, 3 bases at V and 7 bases at J, with 14 bases in the middle. The CDR3 is made up of 14 amino acids. The germline CDR1 and CDR2 sequences are SGHTA and FQGNSA. For the CDR3, the DNA is TGTGCCAGCAGCTTGCCGTTACGGGCACATACGCAGTATTTT. It encodes CASSLPLRAHTQYF.

CDR3 in amino acids: CASSLGLEGDTDTQYF. CDR3 nucleotide sequence: TGTGCCAGCAGCCTCGGACTAGAGGGCGACACAGATACGCAGTATTTT. The chain carries TRBV5-8 and TRBJ2-3; 7 nucleotides align to TRBD2. In germline, CDR1 is SGHTS, CDR2 YDEGEE. This CDR3 comprises 16 residues. V lost 4 bases to trimming and J lost 2 bases; unmatched junction nucleotides: 10.